The 17 T cell receptor beta chains reported below all come from one sample, sequenced in a study of regulatory T cells in long-lasting Graves disease. Building of the TCR beta libraries involved iRepertoire HTBI primers and Arm-PCR of CDR3 regions. TCRdb independently ran MiXCR on the multiplex PCR reads; one entry per CDR3 protein. The table includes a few hundred thousand distinct CDR3 sequences, about 15% detected once. Time point in this sample: newly diagnosed GD, antithyroid drugs for less than 3 months. PBMCs were the source of the RNA used for TCR sequencing. The sample also formed part of further work on T cells in Graves' hyperthyroidism and ophthalmopathy.

Source: peripheral blood mononuclear cells (PBMCs), taken at new diagnosis, from a patient treated with antithyroid drugs. Receptors were obtained from a woman aged 45-60 years with Graves disease.

This clonotype was counted at least ten times. The chain recombines TRBV12-3 or TRBV12-4 with TRBJ2-1, with TRBD2 identical over 9 bases. This CDR3 contains 17 residues. The ends lost 6 bases at V and 3 bases at J; junction bases unmatched: 12. The CDR3 DNA sequence: TGTGCCAGCAGACCAGGGGCCCGGCGGGAGGGCTACAATGAGCAGTTCTTC. This encodes CASRPGARREGYNEQFF.

The rearrangement joins TRBV27 to TRBJ2-2, with 11 bases fitting TRBD2. With 5 bases clipped from V and 4 bases from J, the junction kept 3 bases outside the gene matches. Germline values: CDR1 MNHEY, CDR2 SMNVEV (reference sequence). CDR3 length: 15 residues. The CDR3 nucleotides are TGTGCCAGCAGTGATCTAGCGGGGGGCACCGGGGAGCTGTTTTTT. Amino acids: CASSDLAGGTGELFF.

Worth noting for this clonotype: This may be a read error, as it is one base from a much larger clone. The gene calls are TRBV28 and TRBJ2-7; a weak D match, TRBD2 (6 bases). CDR3 length: 13 residues. Germline CDR1 and CDR2: MDHEN and SYDVKM. The V gene lost 6 bases and the J gene lost 6 bases, with 15 bases spanning the gap. The CDR3 DNA follows: TGTGCCAGCAGCGGGCGGAGGGACTGCGAGCAGTACTTC. Translation: CASSGRRDCEQYF.

This clonotype occurred a few times. The chain employs TRBV3-1 and TRBJ1-2, with 7 bases matching TRBD1. The CDR3 consists of 14 residues. CDR1 and CDR2 (germline): LGHDT, YNNKEL (reference sequence). V lost 5 bases, J lost 5 bases, and 8 bases stayed unmatched. The CDR3 sequence: CASSGDRALYGYTF. CDR3 in DNA: TGTGCCAGCAGCGGAGACAGGGCCTTATATGGCTACACCTTC.

The chain uses TRBV7-9 and TRBJ2-3, with a possible D match to TRBD1 (5 bases). Per the germline V gene, CDR1 is SEHNR and CDR2 is FQNEAQ (reference sequence). V shed 5 bases and J shed 5 bases, with 14 bases lying between them. The CDR3 runs to 14 residues. The CDR3 coding sequence is TGTGCCAGCAGCCTACCTGTTACAGGAGATACGCAGTATTTT. Translation: CASSLPVTGDTQYF.

This clonotype was picked up many times. The chain is built from TRBV28 and TRBJ2-1; 9 bases are shared with TRBD2. This CDR3 is built from 16 residues. The germline gives CDR1 MDHEN, CDR2 SYDVKM. Trimming removed 5 bases from V and 5 bases from J; junction bases left unmatched: 10. The DNA of the CDR3 is TGTGCCAGCAGTAAAGGCGTGGCTAGCGGGAACAATGAGCAGTTCTTC. Its translation: CASSKGVASGNNEQFF.

There are many counts of this clonotype. The J gene is TRBJ2-7, the V gene TRBV20-1; 8 nucleotides align to TRBD2. The CDR3 length is 14 residues. V was clipped by 3 bases and J by 1 base; unmatched bases: 5. Germline V CDR1 and CDR2: DFQATT, SNEGSKA (reference sequence). CDR3 coding DNA: TGCAGTGCTAGGGGGGCGGGAGGTTCCTACGAGCAGTACTTC. As protein: CSARGAGGSYEQYF.

Note on this clonotype: The conserved closing phenylalanine or tryptophan is absent in this CDR3, likely reflecting a read error. V usage is TRBV6-1 and J usage is TRBJ2-7, with 11 bases that match TRBD2. V gave up 3 bases and J gave up 0 bases; unmatched junction bases: 7. The CDR3 has 17 amino acids. Germline CDR1 reads MNHNS; CDR2 reads SASEGT. CDR3 residues: CASSDFSGTSGSYEQYL. The CDR3 nucleotides read TGTGCCAGCAGTGATTTCTCCGGGACTAGCGGCTCCTACGAGCAGTACCTC.

This chain uses TRBV5-1 with TRBJ2-2, with D perhaps matching TRBD2 (6 bases). Trimming shortened V by 3 bases and J by 5 bases, and 14 bases separated the two germline ends. CDR3 size: 15 residues. The germline V gene encodes CDR1 SGHRS and CDR2 YFSETQ. The CDR3 DNA reads TGCGCCAGCAGCTATAGTCACGGGGGAACCGGGGAGCTGTTTTTT. Translating gives CASSYSHGGTGELFF.

This clonotype was seen repeatedly, ten times or more. The chain is built from TRBV2 and TRBJ2-7; no reliable D call. V lost 4 bases, J lost 3 bases, and 16 bases lay in between. Germline-derived CDR1 and CDR2 are SNHLY and FYNNEI. This CDR3 comprises 15 residues. This CDR3 is CASSGLQRAGYEQYF. CDR3 DNA sequence: TGTGCCAGCAGTGGGCTACAGCGAGCAGGCTACGAGCAGTACTTC.

This clonotype was detected many times. V usage is TRBV2 and J usage is TRBJ1-1; D not certain. The germline gives CDR1 SNHLY, CDR2 FYNNEI. CDR3 length: 15 amino acids. V gave up 0 bases and J gave up 0 bases, with 8 bases separating them. This chain's CDR3 is CASSEAPVVNTEAFF. CDR3 in DNA: TGTGCCAGCAGTGAAGCGCCCGTGGTGAACACTGAAGCTTTCTTT.

In its sample, this clonotype was seen a few times. V is TRBV30 and J is TRBJ1-3; D gene uncertain. This CDR3 has 14 amino acids. Trimming left V 4 bases short and J 0 bases short, with 10 bases between. The germline V gene encodes CDR1 GTSNPN and CDR2 SVGIG (reference sequence). The CDR3 region is CAWTRAFSGNTIYF. CDR3 coding DNA: TGTGCCTGGACTCGGGCTTTCTCTGGAAACACCATATATTTT.

Of note for this clonotype: A single base separates this from a much larger clone, so it may be a read error. The genes are TRBV12-3 or TRBV12-4 and TRBJ2-1, with 7 bases lining up with TRBD1. CDR3 length: 14 amino acids. The CDR3 sequence is CVSSLGTAYNEQFF. The CDR3 bases are TGTGTCAGCAGCCTAGGGACAGCATACAATGAGCAGTTCTTC.

This clonotype appeared many times. J is TRBJ2-6 and V is TRBV6-1; 7 nucleotides match TRBD1. Losses at the gene ends were 7 bases for V and 1 base for J; bases not matched to a gene: 7. The CDR3 has 16 amino acids. CDR1 and CDR2 from the germline V gene are MNHNS and SASEGT. CDR3 sequence reads: CASTPQGESGANVLTF. In DNA form, the CDR3 reads TGTGCCAGCACCCCGCAGGGGGAGTCTGGGGCCAACGTCCTGACTTTC.

V is TRBV11-1 and J is TRBJ2-3, with 12 bases identical to TRBD2. This CDR3 spans 17 amino acids. V lost 5 bases and J lost 1; bases outside the gene matches: 7. Per the germline V gene, CDR1 is SGHAT and CDR2 is FQDESV (reference sequence). The CDR3 coding sequence is TGTGCCAGCAGCGCACCTGGACTAGCGGGGCGCACAGATACGCAGTATTTT. Translated, it gives CASSAPGLAGRTDTQYF.

This clonotype was observed many times. CDR3 sequence reads: CASSFGKGMGEKLFF. The CDR3 bases are TGTGCCAGCAGTTTCGGAAAAGGGATGGGTGAAAAACTGTTTTTT. The chain joins TRBV6-5 to TRBJ1-4, with D uncertain. The ends were cut back, 4 bases at V and 7 bases at J, with 16 bases in the middle. Germline CDR1 reads MNHEY; CDR2 reads SVGAGI. The CDR3 spans 15 residues.

This clonotype was detected a few times. The J gene is TRBJ2-3, the V gene TRBV6-2 or TRBV6-3, with 12 bases matching TRBD1. Germline lookup yields CDR1 MNHEY and CDR2 SVGEGT. The CDR3 is 17 amino acids. Trimming removed 6 bases from V and 0 bases from J; junction bases left unmatched: 7. The CDR3 reads CASRRDRGLTSTDTQYF. CDR3 DNA sequence: TGTGCCAGCAGGAGGGACAGGGGGCTTACTAGCACAGATACGCAGTATTTT.